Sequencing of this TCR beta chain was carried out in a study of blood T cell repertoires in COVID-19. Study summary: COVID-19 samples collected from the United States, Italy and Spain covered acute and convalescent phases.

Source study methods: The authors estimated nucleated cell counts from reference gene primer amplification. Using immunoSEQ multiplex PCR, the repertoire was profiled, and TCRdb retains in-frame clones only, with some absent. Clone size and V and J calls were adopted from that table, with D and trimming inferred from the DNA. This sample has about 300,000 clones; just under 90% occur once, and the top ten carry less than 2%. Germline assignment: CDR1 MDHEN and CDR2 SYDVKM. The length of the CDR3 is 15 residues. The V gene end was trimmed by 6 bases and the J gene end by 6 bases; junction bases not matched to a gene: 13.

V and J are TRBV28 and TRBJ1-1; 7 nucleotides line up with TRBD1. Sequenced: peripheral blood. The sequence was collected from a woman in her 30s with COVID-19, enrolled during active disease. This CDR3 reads CASSPLDRDGAEAFF. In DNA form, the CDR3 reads TGTGCCAGCAGCCCCCTTGACAGGGATGGGGCTGAAGCTTTCTTT.